What follows are 9 T cell receptor beta chains derived from one specimen sequenced in a study of T cells in Graves' hyperthyroidism and ophthalmopathy. TCR beta CDR3 regions were amplified from RNA transcripts. Researchers ran a first-round RT-PCR on the TCR CDR3 using the HTBI primer set. TCRdb re-called the multiplex PCR reads with MiXCR, one entry per CDR3 protein. This table holds around 620,000 distinct CDR3 sequences, approximately 15% found once. Input material: blood. These receptors came from a young woman with Graves' ophthalmopathy.

This clonotype showed up many times. V and J are TRBV19 and TRBJ2-1; tentatively, D is TRBD2 (5 bases). CDR3 size: 15 residues. V lost 6 bases and J 4 bases, leaving 16 bases between the germline ends. The V gene's germline CDR1 is LNHDA and CDR2 SQIVND (reference sequence). In DNA, the CDR3 is TGTGCCAGTAGCGGACTCCCAAGGGCTTACAATGAGCAGTTCTTC. Its translation: CASSGLPRAYNEQFF.

This clonotype was counted ten times or more. The chain uses TRBV24-1 and TRBJ2-1, with D perhaps assigned TRBD1 or TRBD2 (6 bases each). Looked up from germline, CDR1 is KGHDR and CDR2 is SFDVKD. The CDR3 has 15 residues. Trimming shortened V by 6 bases and J by 2 bases, and 13 bases separated the two germline ends. The chain's CDR3 is CATSPMGGAYNEQFF. The CDR3 coding sequence is TGTGCCACCAGTCCCATGGGGGGCGCCTACAATGAGCAGTTCTTC.

This clonotype was seen ten or more times. The chain joins TRBV20-1 to TRBJ2-4, with D unresolved. Trimming shortened V by 5 bases and J by 6 bases, and 17 bases separated the two germline ends. Germline V gives CDR1 DFQATT, CDR2 SNEGSKA (reference sequence). This CDR3 has 14 residues. The CDR3 DNA follows: TGCAGTGCTGCGCCCGGTACTCAACGAAACATTCAGTACTTC. Translation gives CSAAPGTQRNIQYF.

This clonotype occurred many times. This rearrangement joins TRBV28 to TRBJ2-7, with a tentative D call TRBD2 (5 bases). V dropped 6 bases and J dropped 4 bases, with 25 bases sitting between them. The CDR3 covers 17 residues. Germline V lookup: CDR1 MDHEN, CDR2 SYDVKM. The CDR3 loop is CASSPEFHGGSPYEQYF. The CDR3 coding sequence is TGTGCCAGCAGCCCGGAGTTTCACGGAGGTAGTCCGTACGAGCAGTACTTC.

In this sample, this clonotype turned up many times. This chain links TRBV6-1 with TRBJ1-1; D gene unclear. The germline V and J ends were trimmed by 8 bases and 8 bases, with 15 bases remaining between them. The germline V gene encodes CDR1 MNHNS and CDR2 SASEGT. The length of the CDR3 is 12 residues. This chain's CDR3 is CASGREAWEAFF. In nucleotides, the CDR3 is TGTGCCAGCGGTAGAGAGGCGTGGGAAGCTTTCTTT.

The sample holds a few counts of this clonotype. The chain uses TRBV7-2 and TRBJ1-1; tentative D call: TRBD1 (6 bases). Germline V gene lookup returns CDR1 SGHTA and CDR2 FQGNSA. The CDR3 extends over 15 amino acids. Trimming pared 4 bases from V and 3 bases from J, leaving 15 bases between. CDR3 loop: CASSSAWGPDTEAFF. CDR3 bases: TGTGCCAGCAGCTCGGCGTGGGGGCCGGACACTGAAGCTTTCTTT.

CDR3 loop: CSVGPQGATEAFF. CDR3 coding DNA: TGCAGCGTTGGACCTCAGGGGGCCACTGAAGCTTTCTTT. The chain recombines TRBV29-1 with TRBJ1-1, with 8 bases that match TRBD1. Germline-derived CDR1 and CDR2 are SQVTM and ANQGSEA. Unmatched junction bases numbered 5, after V lost 4 bases and J lost 4 bases. The length of the CDR3 is 13 residues. Supplemented by reference TRBV29-1 and TRBJ1-1, the full variable domain reads SAVISQKPSRDICQRGTSLTIQCQVDSQVTMMFWYRQQPGQSLTLIATANQGSEATYESGFVIDKFPISRPNLTFSTLTVSNMSPEDSSIYLCSVGPQGATEAFFGQGTRLTVV.

V usage is TRBV28 and J usage is TRBJ1-3, with a weak D call TRBD1 (5 bases). The CDR3 has 16 amino acids. Germline loops: CDR1 MDHEN, CDR2 SYDVKM. Trimming removed 7 bases from V and 4 bases from J, with 20 bases in between. The CDR3 DNA is TGTGCCAGCAATAACCCTCGAGGGGTGCGAGGAAACACCATATATTTT. Amino acid sequence: CASNNPRGVRGNTIYF. The entire variable domain, with the rest obtained from reference TRBV28 and TRBJ1-3, is as follows: DVKVTQSSRYLVKRTGEKVFLECVQDMDHENMFWYRQDPGLGLRLIYFSYDVKMKEKGDIPEGYSVSREKKERFSLILESASTNQTSMYLCASNNPRGVRGNTIYFGEGSWLTVV.

This sequence joins TRBV29-1 and TRBJ1-2, with D uncertain. V lost 2 bases and J lost 3, with 10 bases in between. The CDR3 runs to 13 residues. CDR1 is SQVTM, CDR2 ANQGSEA, per germline. The chain's CDR3 is CSVEPGPDYGYTF. CDR3 bases: TGCAGCGTTGAACCCGGGCCCGACTATGGCTACACCTTC.